This T cell receptor (beta chain) was captured by sequencing in a study of blood T cell repertoires in COVID-19. TCRdb's table, derived via immunoSEQ multiplex PCR, lists solely in-frame clones and lacks some. Of 200,000 or so clones listed, 80% to 90% were seen once; the top ten hold over 3%. V gave up 6 bases and J gave up 9 bases; unmatched junction bases: 9. This CDR3 is built from 14 residues. CDR1 is LGHNT and CDR2 is FRNRAP in the germline V gene. This clone was observed once. Sequencing input: PBMCs or T cells enriched from blood (not recorded which). The sequence came from a woman aged 40 to 49 with acute COVID-19. The chain employs TRBV12-5 and TRBJ1-1, with 11 bases lining up with TRBD1. CDR3 DNA sequence: TGTGCTAGTGGGTCCGGGACAGGGGGTACAAAAGCTTTCTTT. Protein sequence: CASGSGTGGTKAFF.